Each of the 26 T cell receptor beta chains below was sequenced from the same sample in a study of blood T cell repertoires in COVID-19. The repertoire was sequenced with immunoSEQ multiplex PCR; TCRdb's copy has only in-frame clones and lacks some. The sample lists some 130,000 clones, approximately 89% occurring once. The source material was peripheral blood. The receptors stem from a woman aged 70-85 years with COVID-19, enrolled during active disease.

The chain is built from TRBV30 and TRBJ2-1; 8 nucleotides align to TRBD1. V was pared by 2 bases and J by 16 bases, with 7 bases of the junction left unmatched. This CDR3 has 11 residues. Per germline, CDR1 GTSNPN and CDR2 SVGIG (reference sequence). The CDR3 region has the DNA TGTGCCTGGAGTTCCGGGACAGGACGATTCTTC. As protein: CAWSSGTGRFF.

The CDR3 DNA sequence: TGCGCCAGCAGTGATTCCCGTTCGAATCAGCCCCAGCATTTT. Translation gives CASSDSRSNQPQHF. V is TRBV10-1 and J is TRBJ1-5; D gene uncertain. Between the trimmed V and J ends, which lost 3 bases and 4 bases, there was a span of 10 bases. Germline CDR1 is WNHNN and CDR2 is SYGVQD (reference sequence). This CDR3 spans 14 amino acids.

This rearrangement joins TRBV28 to TRBJ2-1; TRBD1 matches 12 bases. The CDR3 consists of 14 residues. V shed 10 bases and J 7 bases; nucleotides not matched to a gene: 8. Germline assignment: CDR1 MDHEN and CDR2 SYDVKM. CDR3 region: CATCGTGGKNEQFF. The CDR3 bases are TGTGCCACCTGCGGGACAGGGGGCAAAAATGAGCAGTTCTTC.

The CDR3 loop reads CASSLGTANTEAFF. DNA for the CDR3: TGCGCCAGCAGCTTGGGAACAGCAAACACTGAAGCTTTCTTT. The rearrangement uses TRBV5-1 and TRBJ1-1; D gene uncertain. The CDR3 runs 14 residues. Trimming pared 0 bases from V and 2 bases from J, leaving 8 bases between. Germline CDR1 is SGHRS and CDR2 is YFSETQ.

The J gene is TRBJ2-7, the V gene TRBV7-9; 7 bases align to TRBD2. The CDR3 has 15 amino acids. Germline V gives CDR1 SEHNR, CDR2 FQNEAQ (reference sequence). V shed 0 bases, J shed 7 bases, and the junction held 9 bases outside the gene matches. In DNA form, the CDR3 reads TGTGCCAGCAGCTTAGCGAGCGGGGCCGGGGGGGAGCAGTACTTC. This sequence encodes CASSLASGAGGEQYF. The full variable domain, with the rest looked up from reference TRBV7-9 and TRBJ2-7, is DTGVSQNPRHKITKRGQNVTFRCDPISEHNRLYWYRQTLGQGPEFLTYFQNEAQLEKSRLLSDRFSAERPKGSFSTLEIQRTEQGDSAMYLCASSLASGAGGEQYFGPGTRLTVT.

V gene TRBV27 combines with J gene TRBJ1-1; D remains ambiguous. The length of the CDR3 is 15 residues. The germline V and J ends were trimmed by 9 bases and 0 bases, with 17 bases remaining between them. The V gene's germline CDR1 is MNHEY and CDR2 SMNVEV (reference sequence). The CDR3 nucleotides are TGTGCCAGTCGGTTCCAAGCAGGCTTGAACACTGAAGCTTTCTTT. This sequence encodes CASRFQAGLNTEAFF.

V gene TRBV7-2 combines with J gene TRBJ2-1; a weak D match, TRBD2 (7 bases). The CDR3 consists of 14 residues. Germline CDR1 reads SGHTA; CDR2 reads FQGNSA. Between the trimmed V and J ends, which lost 3 bases and 9 bases, there was a span of 15 bases. The CDR3 protein is CASSFRGGEFEQFF. CDR3 bases: TGTGCCAGCAGCTTTAGGGGGGGGGAATTTGAGCAGTTCTTC.

The V gene is TRBV18, the J gene TRBJ2-5; D may be TRBD2 (5 bases). The CDR3 contains 13 residues. V lost 3 bases and J 5 bases, leaving 10 bases between the germline ends. Germline V gives CDR1 KGHSH, CDR2 LQKENI. Written as DNA, the CDR3 is TGTGCCAGCTCACCTTCAGCGGAGGAGACCCAGTACTTC. Translated, it gives CASSPSAEETQYF.

The chain couples TRBV18 to TRBJ2-1; 12 nucleotides align to TRBD2. The CDR3 contains 17 residues. Germline V lookup: CDR1 KGHSH, CDR2 LQKENI. The trim removed 6 bases at V and 2 bases at J, leaving 8 bases unmatched. The CDR3 spells CASSPQTSGGTYNEQFF. CDR3 nucleotides: TGTGCCAGCTCGCCTCAGACTAGCGGGGGTACCTACAATGAGCAGTTCTTC. The entire variable domain, with the rest obtained from reference TRBV18 and TRBJ2-1, is as follows: NAGVMQNPRHLVRRRGQEARLRCSPMKGHSHVYWYRQLPEEGLKFMVYLQKENIIDESGMPKERFSAEFPKEGPSILRIQQVVRGDSAAYFCASSPQTSGGTYNEQFFGPGTRLTVL.

The chain uses TRBV29-1 and TRBJ1-4, with D uncertain. The V and J ends lost 4 bases and 3 bases respectively, with 15 bases between them. Germline loops: CDR1 SQVTM, CDR2 ANQGSEA. The CDR3 extends over 15 amino acids. The CDR3 here is CSVAALWAPNEKLFF. The CDR3 DNA reads as TGCAGCGTTGCAGCTTTGTGGGCTCCTAATGAAAAACTGTTTTTT.

The chain links TRBV6-5 to TRBJ1-1; possibly TRBD1 for D (6 bases). Trimming took 5 bases from V and 0 from J, leaving 10 bases between them. There are 14 residues in the CDR3. Germline V CDR1 and CDR2: MNHEY, SVGAGI. CDR3 nucleotide sequence: TGTGCCAGCAGTACCGGGACAATGAACACTGAAGCTTTCTTT. Translating it yields CASSTGTMNTEAFF.

J is TRBJ1-2 and V is TRBV27; 9 bases are shared with TRBD1. The CDR3 sequence is 18 residues long. Losses at the gene ends were 7 bases for V and 0 bases for J; bases not matched to a gene: 15. Germline assignment: CDR1 MNHEY and CDR2 SMNVEV (reference sequence). The CDR3 coding sequence is TGTGCCAGCAAATTATCTCGGACAGGGGCCCCAGCTAACTATGGCTACACCTTC. Protein sequence: CASKLSRTGAPANYGYTF.

CDR3 residues: CAITGSVVSGNTIYF. Here the CDR3 DNA reads TGTGCCATCACGGGATCTGTCGTCTCTGGAAACACCATATATTTT. The V and J genes are TRBV10-3 and TRBJ1-3; D not resolved. Germline V gene lookup returns CDR1 ENHRY and CDR2 SYGVKD. This CDR3 is built from 15 residues. The ends were cut back, 7 bases at V and 0 bases at J, with 13 bases in the middle.

This chain links TRBV5-1 with TRBJ2-1; TRBD2 is a possible D gene (5 bases). The CDR3 length is 12 residues. V was clipped by 0 bases and J by 10 bases, with 8 bases between them. Germline assignment: CDR1 SGHRS and CDR2 YFSETQ. CDR3 DNA sequence: TGCGCCAGCAGCTTGGGAGGGTGGGAGCAGTTCTTC. This gives the protein CASSLGGWEQFF.

This chain's CDR3 is CASSQEQRGRGTDTQYF. Written as DNA, the CDR3 is TGCGCCAGCAGCCAAGAACAGCGGGGTAGGGGCACAGATACGCAGTATTTT. The genes are TRBV4-1 and TRBJ2-3; 7 nucleotides agree with TRBD2. CDR1 is MGHRA, CDR2 YSYEKL, per germline. Unmatched junction bases numbered 7, after V lost 0 bases and J lost 1 base. The CDR3 contains 17 residues.

V usage is TRBV10-3 and J usage is TRBJ1-3; D perhaps matches TRBD1 (5 bases). Per the germline V gene, CDR1 is ENHRY and CDR2 is SYGVKD. Trimming removed 6 bases at V and 0 bases at J, with 12 bases between. The CDR3 runs to 15 residues. Here the CDR3 reads CAIRGGTRSGNTIYF. CDR3 bases: TGTGCCATCAGAGGAGGGACTCGCTCTGGAAACACCATATATTTT.

The chain is built from TRBV2 and TRBJ1-1, with D perhaps TRBD1 (6 bases). The CDR3 is made up of 14 amino acids. The germline V gene has CDR1 SNHLY and CDR2 FYNNEI. The V end was cut by 7 bases, the J end by 0 bases, with 12 bases between. DNA for the CDR3: TGTGCCAGCACAAAAACAGGGTTGAACACTGAAGCTTTCTTT. It translates to CASTKTGLNTEAFF.

In this sample, this clone turned up once. This chain joins TRBV2 and TRBJ1-6; D unresolved. The germline CDR1 and CDR2 sequences are SNHLY and FYNNEI. The V and J ends lost 2 bases and 10 bases respectively, with 6 bases between them. The CDR3 runs 12 residues. The CDR3, as DNA: TGTGCCAGCAGTGAACCCGGGTCACCCCTCCACTTT. Amino acid sequence: CASSEPGSPLHF.

The chain recombines TRBV5-1 with TRBJ2-7; TRBD2 agrees at 15 bases. Trimming took 5 bases from V and 3 from J; bases not matched to a gene: 6. The length of the CDR3 is 16 residues. CDR1 is SGHRS and CDR2 is YFSETQ in the germline V gene. The CDR3 protein is CASSPGTSGGLYEQYF. The CDR3 DNA is TGCGCCAGCAGTCCAGGGACTAGCGGGGGGCTCTACGAGCAGTACTTC.

The genes are TRBV10-1 and TRBJ1-2; maybe TRBD1 (6 bases). Deletions cut 3 bases from V and 4 bases from J, with 18 bases between. Germline CDR1 is WNHNN and CDR2 is SYGVQD (reference sequence). The CDR3 has 16 amino acids. The CDR3 spells CASSDSPAGDIYGYTF. Written as DNA, the CDR3 is TGCGCCAGCAGTGACTCGCCCGCAGGGGATATCTATGGCTACACCTTC.

This clone has only one observation. The CDR3 DNA reads as TGTGCCAGCAGTCCCCGGACAGGGGTGGACTATGGCTACACCTTC. Protein product: CASSPRTGVDYGYTF. J is TRBJ1-2 and V is TRBV2; 9 bases are shared with TRBD1. The germline CDR1 and CDR2 sequences are SNHLY and FYNNEI. The CDR3 covers 15 residues. The ends lost 5 bases at V and 3 bases at J; junction bases unmatched: 7.

The chain joins TRBV28 to TRBJ1-2; 7 bases are a match to TRBD1. V gave up 3 bases and J gave up 11 bases; unmatched junction bases: 9. The V gene's germline CDR1 is MDHEN and CDR2 SYDVKM. This CDR3 contains 13 residues. CDR3 region: CASSLGQRLSYTF. The CDR3 DNA reads as TGTGCCAGCAGTTTGGGACAGAGATTATCTTACACCTTC.

V usage is TRBV7-3 and J usage is TRBJ1-3, with no clear D. The germline V gene encodes CDR1 SGHTA and CDR2 FQGTGA. V lost 2 bases and J lost 9, with 14 bases in between. The CDR3 is 14 amino acids. CDR3 in DNA: TGTGCCAGCAGCTTAGGAGGGCTCGGAGGCACCATATATTTT. Its translation is CASSLGGLGGTIYF.

This clone turned up a few times. This chain links TRBV21-1 with TRBJ1-4; the table calls TRBD1, which could not be checked here. TRBV21-1 is noted as a pseudogene. There are 17 residues in the CDR3. The CDR3 nucleotides are TGTGCCAGCAGCAAAGACAGGAGATATAGAACTAATGAAAAACTGTTTTTT. It encodes CASSKDRRYRTNEKLFF.

The chain employs TRBV7-7 and TRBJ2-1; TRBD2 agrees at 8 bases. The V gene end was trimmed by 5 bases and the J gene end by 4 bases; junction bases not matched to a gene: 4. The CDR3 covers 14 residues. In germline, CDR1 is SSHAT, CDR2 FNYEAQ (reference sequence). CDR3 in DNA: TGTGCCAGCAGCCCCGGGAGGGGATACAATGAGCAGTTCTTC. Its translation: CASSPGRGYNEQFF.

V usage is TRBV18 and J usage is TRBJ1-6; the D is unclear. CDR3 length equals 17 residues. Germline V gives CDR1 KGHSH, CDR2 LQKENI. V lost 6 bases and J 0 bases, leaving 15 bases between the germline ends. CDR3: CASSPVEASSYNSPLHF. As DNA, the CDR3 is TGTGCCAGCTCCCCCGTCGAGGCGAGCTCCTATAATTCACCCCTCCACTTT.